The entry that follows covers one TCR beta chain sequence. What it binds is not known. This specimen belongs to a study of cytomegalovirus exposure and HLA in healthy donors. Study results and limitations: The study designated 150 or so TCR beta chains cytomegalovirus-associated. Associated with HLA alleles at 0.05 false discovery rate in a later analysis were approximately 17,000 TCR beta sequences.

PCR used 60 Vbeta primers and 13 Jbeta primers. In the source study's methods: A later analysis tallied approximately 80 million unique TCR beta chains, roughly 11 million of them shared. Measured with immunoSEQ multiplex PCR; TCRdb has only the in-frame clones, and not every one. The V and J calls and the clone size are those of that table, but D and trimming were determined from the DNA. Altogether roughly 150,000 clones are present, about 72% being singletons, with the ten largest covering 1.4% to 1.5%. The germline V and J ends were trimmed by 4 bases and 0 bases, with 16 bases remaining between them. The CDR3 has 16 residues. Germline CDR1 is SEHNR and CDR2 is FQNEAQ (reference sequence).

Material for sequencing was PBMCs. V and J are TRBV7-9 and TRBJ2-7, with a tentative D call TRBD1 (7 bases). The TCR comes from a male donor in good health and CMV-seronegative. DNA of the CDR3: TGTGCCAGCAGCTGGGGAGGACAGGTGAGCTCCTACGAGCAGTACTTC. Protein product: CASSWGGQVSSYEQYF.